Detailed here is one T cell receptor (beta chain). Antigen specificity is unknown. A sample-barcoded 5' primer and a J-beta primer mix were used in a second PCR of about 7 to 12 cycles. TCRdb itself ran the 5' RACE reads through MiXCR, one entry per CDR3 protein. Of about 500,000 distinct CDR3 sequences in the sample, approximately 25% are singletons; the top ten hold 8.7%. This sample was taken from a study of blood T cells in healthy people across ages. General study results and limits: Age brought a roughly linear fall in TCR beta diversity measured per million T cells.

The CDR3 runs 16 residues. Germline V gives CDR1 MNHEY, CDR2 SMNVEV (reference sequence). The V gene end was trimmed by 2 bases and the J gene end by 7 bases; junction bases not matched to a gene: 9. Every donor gave approximately 10 milliliters of peripheral blood. Another study also made use of these data, one on T cells of mothers and their children.

This chain connects TRBV27 to TRBJ2-3, with 10 bases identical to TRBD1. Sequenced: blood. The clonotype was recovered from a boy between 5 and 17 years old in good health. CDR3 in DNA: TGTGCCAGCAGTTTACGGACAGGGGGTTCGCTGAATACGCAGTATTTT. It translates to CASSLRTGGSLNTQYF.